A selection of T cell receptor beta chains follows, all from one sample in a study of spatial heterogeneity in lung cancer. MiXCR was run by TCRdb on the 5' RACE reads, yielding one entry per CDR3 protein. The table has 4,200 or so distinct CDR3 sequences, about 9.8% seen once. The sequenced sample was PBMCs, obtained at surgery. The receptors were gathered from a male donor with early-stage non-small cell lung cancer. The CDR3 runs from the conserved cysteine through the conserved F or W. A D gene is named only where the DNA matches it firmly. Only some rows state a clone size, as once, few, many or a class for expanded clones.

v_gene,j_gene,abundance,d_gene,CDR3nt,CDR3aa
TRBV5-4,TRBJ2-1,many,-,TGTGCCAGCAGCTCTGAGGGCCGGGGGTCGGACTACAATGAGCAGTTCTTC,CASSSEGRGSDYNEQFF
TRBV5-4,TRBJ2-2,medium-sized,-,TGTGCCAGCAGTCCCAGGGAGCGTCAGGCCGGGGAGCTGTTTTTT,CASSPRERQAGELFF
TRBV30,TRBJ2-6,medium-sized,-,TGTGCCTGGAGCACTGGGGCCAACGTCCTGACTTTC,CAWSTGANVLTF
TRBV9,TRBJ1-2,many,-,TGTGCCAGCAGCGTAGATGGGTCCTATGGCTACACCTTC,CASSVDGSYGYTF
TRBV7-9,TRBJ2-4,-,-,TGTGCCAGCGCCCCCCCCGTGCTAGCCAAAAACATTCAGTACTTC,CASAPPVLAKNIQYF
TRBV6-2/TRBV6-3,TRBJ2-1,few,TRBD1,TGTGCCAGCAGTGACACGCCCGGGACAAGTGAGGGGGCTAGCTCCTACAATGAGCAGTTCTTC,CASSDTPGTSEGASSYNEQFF
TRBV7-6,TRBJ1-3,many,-,TGTGCCAGCAGCTTAGCAGGGGGCTCTGGAAACACCATATATTTT,CASSLAGGSGNTIYF
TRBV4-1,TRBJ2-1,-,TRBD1,TGCGCCAGCAGCCAAGGGGGACAGGGGCGCTGGAATGAGCAGTTCTTC,CASSQGGQGRWNEQFF
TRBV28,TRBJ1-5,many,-,TGTGCCAGCAGTACCACCGGCGAACCCCAGCATTTT,CASSTTGEPQHF
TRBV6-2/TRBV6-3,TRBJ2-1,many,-,TGTGCCAGCCCTACTGCGTGCCACTACAATGAGCAGTTCTTC,CASPTACHYNEQFF
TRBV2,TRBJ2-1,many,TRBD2,TGTGCCAGCAGGCAGACTAGCGGGGGGGCCTACAATGAGCAGTTCTTC,CASRQTSGGAYNEQFF
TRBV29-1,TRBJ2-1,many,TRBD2,TGCAGCGCTACGGGACTAGCGGGGGGGCCCAATGAGCAGTTCTTC,CSATGLAGGPNEQFF
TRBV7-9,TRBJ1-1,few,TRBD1,TGTGCCAGCAGCTTAAGAGCGGGACAGACAGACACTGAAGCTTTCTTT,CASSLRAGQTDTEAFF
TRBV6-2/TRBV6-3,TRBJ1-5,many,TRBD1,TGTGCCAGCAGTTACCGTGACAGGGGACTTGGATCGTATAGCAATCAGCCCCAGCATTTT,CASSYRDRGLGSYSNQPQHF
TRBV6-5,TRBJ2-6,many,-,TGTGCCAGCAGCCCCAGTTACCCGCAGTGGGTCCTGACTTTC,CASSPSYPQWVLTF
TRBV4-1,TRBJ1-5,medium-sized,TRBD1,TGCGCCAGCAGCCAAGGAGACAGGGTTAATGAGCCCCAGCATTTT,CASSQGDRVNEPQHF
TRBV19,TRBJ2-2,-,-,TGTGCCAGTAGCGTGGCGGCCGGGGAGCTGTTTTTT,CASSVAAGELFF
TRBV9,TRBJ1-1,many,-,TGTGCCAGCAGCGTAGGAAGGGGTTCTGAAGCTTTCTTT,CASSVGRGSEAFF
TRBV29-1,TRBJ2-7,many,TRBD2,TGCAGCGTTGTAGCGGGGGGGGCCTACGAGCAGTACTTC,CSVVAGGAYEQYF
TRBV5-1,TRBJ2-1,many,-,TGCGCCAGCAGCTTGACGAGTTTCTACAATGAGCAGTTCTTC,CASSLTSFYNEQFF
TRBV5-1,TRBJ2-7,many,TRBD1,TGCGCCAGCAGCTTGGATTATACGACAGGGCCCTACGAGCAGTACTTC,CASSLDYTTGPYEQYF
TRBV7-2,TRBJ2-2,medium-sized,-,TGTGCCAGCAGCGCGGGACTGACCGGGGAGCTGTTTTTT,CASSAGLTGELFF
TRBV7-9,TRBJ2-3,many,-,TGTGCCAGCAGCTCCATACAGGGTAGTCCTGATACGCAGTATTTT,CASSSIQGSPDTQYF
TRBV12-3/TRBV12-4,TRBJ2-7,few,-,TGTGCCAGCAGTTTAGCGGGCGGACCCTACGAGCAGTACTTC,CASSLAGGPYEQYF
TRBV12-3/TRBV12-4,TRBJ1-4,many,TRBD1,TGTGCCAGCAGTAGAGGCGGGACAGGGTATGAAAAACTGTTTTTT,CASSRGGTGYEKLFF
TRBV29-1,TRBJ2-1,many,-,TGCAGCGTAGAGGAGAGCTCCTACAATGAGCAGTTCTTC,CSVEESSYNEQFF
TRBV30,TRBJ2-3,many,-,TGTGCCTGGAGGGCCCCCGGGGCAGATACGCAGTATTTT,CAWRAPGADTQYF
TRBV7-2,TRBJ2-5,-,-,TGTGCCAGCAGCTCTCCGGGGTGGCAAGAGACCCAGTACTTC,CASSSPGWQETQYF
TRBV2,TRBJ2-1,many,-,TGTGCCAGCATGAAGGAAGATGGATCCTACAATGAGCAGTTCTTC,CASMKEDGSYNEQFF
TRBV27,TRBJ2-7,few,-,TGTGCCAGCAGTCTCGTAGCGGTCCGTTCCTTCGAGCAGTACTTC,CASSLVAVRSFEQYF
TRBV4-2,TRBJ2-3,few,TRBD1,TGTGCCAGCAGCCATGCGTTCCGGGACAGGGGTCCCACAGATACGCAGTATTTT,CASSHAFRDRGPTDTQYF
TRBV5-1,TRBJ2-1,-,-,TGCGCCAGCAGCCAGGGGACTACCCAAAGGAATGAGCAGTTCTTC,CASSQGTTQRNEQFF
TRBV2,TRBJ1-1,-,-,TGTGCCAGCACTGAGGGGCCCTGGCAGGGGAGGACTGAAGCTTTCTTT,CASTEGPWQGRTEAFF
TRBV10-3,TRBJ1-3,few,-,TGTGCCATCAGTGAACCCCGCTCTGGAAACACCATATATTTT,CAISEPRSGNTIYF
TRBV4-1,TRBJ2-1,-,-,TGCGCCAGCAGTACAGGGTTTGAGCAGTTCTTC,CASSTGFEQFF
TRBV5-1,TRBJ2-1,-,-,TGCGCCAGCAGCTTGGTGGGTTCCTCCTACAATGAGCAGTTCTTC,CASSLVGSSYNEQFF
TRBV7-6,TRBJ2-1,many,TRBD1,TGTGCCAGCAGCTTAGCCGGACAGGGCTACAATGAGCAGTTCTTC,CASSLAGQGYNEQFF
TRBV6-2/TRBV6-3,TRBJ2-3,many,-,TGTGCCAGCAGTTACTCGCTACAGACTAGAGGTTCGGATACGCAGTATTTT,CASSYSLQTRGSDTQYF
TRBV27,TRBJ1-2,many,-,TGTGCCAGCAGTTCCCAACAGGGCTATGGCTACACCTTC,CASSSQQGYGYTF
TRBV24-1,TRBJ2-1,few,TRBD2,TGTGCCACCAGTGATTTGTCGGTAGCGGGGCACCACTCCTACAATGAGCAGTTCTTC,CATSDLSVAGHHSYNEQFF
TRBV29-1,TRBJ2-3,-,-,TGCAGCGTTGAAACCCCCGCCGTGGGGCGTGAGAGTGATACGCAGTATTTT,CSVETPAVGRESDTQYF
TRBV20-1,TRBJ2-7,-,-,TGCAGTGCTAGAGAGGTTACAGGTACACCCTACGAGCAGTACTTC,CSAREVTGTPYEQYF
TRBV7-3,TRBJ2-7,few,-,TGTGCCAGCAGCTTGTATGGGGGCGAGCAGTACTTC,CASSLYGGEQYF
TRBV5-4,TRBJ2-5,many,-,TGTGCCAGCAGCTCGGGGGTTGGAGAGACCCAGTACTTC,CASSSGVGETQYF
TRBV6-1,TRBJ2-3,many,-,TGTGCCAGCAGAGGTGGGGTTGGCGGCACAGATACGCAGTATTTT,CASRGGVGGTDTQYF
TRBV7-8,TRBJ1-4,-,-,TGTGCCAGCAGCCCGGCCCTTACTAATGAAAAACTGTTTTTT,CASSPALTNEKLFF
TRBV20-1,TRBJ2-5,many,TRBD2,TGCAGTGCTAGTATTAGCGGGGGGGCTGGGACCCAGTACTTC,CSASISGGAGTQYF
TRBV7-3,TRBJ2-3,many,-,TGTGCCAGCAGCTCCGATAGCACAGATACGCAGTATTTT,CASSSDSTDTQYF
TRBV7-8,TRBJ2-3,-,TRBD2,TGTGCCAGCAGCCTTGGGACTAGCGGGGTCACAGATACGCAGTATTTT,CASSLGTSGVTDTQYF
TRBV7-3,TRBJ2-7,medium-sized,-,TGTGCCAGCAGCTTAAACGGTGAGCAGTACTTC,CASSLNGEQYF
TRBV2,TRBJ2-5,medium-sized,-,TGTGCCAGCACCGGAGAGACCCAGTACTTC,CASTGETQYF
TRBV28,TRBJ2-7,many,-,TGTGCCAGCAGTCCCATTACCCCCGACGGAGCTTACGAGCAGTACTTC,CASSPITPDGAYEQYF
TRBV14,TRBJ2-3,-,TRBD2,TGTGCCAGCAGCCTAATCGGACTAGCGGGAGTGAGCACAGATACGCAGTATTTT,CASSLIGLAGVSTDTQYF
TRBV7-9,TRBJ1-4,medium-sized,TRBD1,TGTGCCAGCAGCCCCAGGACAGGCGTCGCAACTAATGAAAAACTGTTTTTT,CASSPRTGVATNEKLFF
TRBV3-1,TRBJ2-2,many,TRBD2,TGTGCCAGCAGGAGACCCGGGACTACTTTGCAAACCGGGGAGCTGTTTTTT,CASRRPGTTLQTGELFF
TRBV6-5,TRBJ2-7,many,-,TGTGCCAGCAGTTACTTCGGGACTCCTTCGGGGGAGCAGTACTTC,CASSYFGTPSGEQYF
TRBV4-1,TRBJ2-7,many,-,TGCGCCAGCCAGGAGGGGAACCAAGGTCCCTACGAGCAGTACTTC,CASQEGNQGPYEQYF